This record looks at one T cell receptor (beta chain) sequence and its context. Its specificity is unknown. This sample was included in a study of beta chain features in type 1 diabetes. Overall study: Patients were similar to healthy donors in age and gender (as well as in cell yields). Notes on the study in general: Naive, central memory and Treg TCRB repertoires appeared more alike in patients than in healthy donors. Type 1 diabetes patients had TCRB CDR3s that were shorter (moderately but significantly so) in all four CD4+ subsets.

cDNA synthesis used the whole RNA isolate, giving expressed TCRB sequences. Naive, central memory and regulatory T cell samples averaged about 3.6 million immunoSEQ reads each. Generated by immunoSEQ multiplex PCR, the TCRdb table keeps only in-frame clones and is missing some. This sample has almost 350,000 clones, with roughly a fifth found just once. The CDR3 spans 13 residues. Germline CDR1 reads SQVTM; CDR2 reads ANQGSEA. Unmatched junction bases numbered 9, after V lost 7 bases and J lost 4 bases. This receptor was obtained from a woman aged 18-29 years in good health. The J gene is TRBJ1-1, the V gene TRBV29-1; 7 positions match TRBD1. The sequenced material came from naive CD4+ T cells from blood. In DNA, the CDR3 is TGCAGCGCAAAGGGACAGTTGGGCACTGAAGCTTTCTTT. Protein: CSAKGQLGTEAFF.